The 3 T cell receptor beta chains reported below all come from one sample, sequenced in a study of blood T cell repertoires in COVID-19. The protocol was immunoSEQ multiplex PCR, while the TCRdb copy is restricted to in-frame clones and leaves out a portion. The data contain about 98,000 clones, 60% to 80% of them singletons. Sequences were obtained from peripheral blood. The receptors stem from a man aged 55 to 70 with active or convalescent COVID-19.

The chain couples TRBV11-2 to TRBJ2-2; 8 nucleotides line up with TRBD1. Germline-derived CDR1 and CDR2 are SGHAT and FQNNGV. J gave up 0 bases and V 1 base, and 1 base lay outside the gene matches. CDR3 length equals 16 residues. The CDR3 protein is CASSLAGGANTGELFF. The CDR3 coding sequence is TGTGCCAGCAGCTTAGCAGGGGGCGCGAACACCGGGGAGCTGTTTTTT.

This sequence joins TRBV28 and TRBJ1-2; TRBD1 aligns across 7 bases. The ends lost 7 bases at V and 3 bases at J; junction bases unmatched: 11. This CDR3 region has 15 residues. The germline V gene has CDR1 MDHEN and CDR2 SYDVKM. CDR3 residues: CASIPGQDYYYGYTF. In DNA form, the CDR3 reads TGTGCCAGCATTCCCGGACAGGATTACTACTATGGCTACACCTTC.

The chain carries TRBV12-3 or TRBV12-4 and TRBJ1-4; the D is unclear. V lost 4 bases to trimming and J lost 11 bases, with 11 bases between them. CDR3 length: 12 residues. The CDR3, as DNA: TGTGCCAGCAGTTCCCAGAGGGAGAAACTGTTTTTT. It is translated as CASSSQREKLFF.